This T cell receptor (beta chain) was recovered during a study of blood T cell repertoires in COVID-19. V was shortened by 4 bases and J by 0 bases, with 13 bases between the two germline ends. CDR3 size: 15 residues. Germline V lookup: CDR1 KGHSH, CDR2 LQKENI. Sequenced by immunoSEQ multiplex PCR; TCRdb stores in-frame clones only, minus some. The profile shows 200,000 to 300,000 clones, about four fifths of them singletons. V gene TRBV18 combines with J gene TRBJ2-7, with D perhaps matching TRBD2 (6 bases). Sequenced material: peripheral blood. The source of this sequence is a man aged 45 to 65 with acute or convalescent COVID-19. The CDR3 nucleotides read TGTGCCAGCTCACTGGCTAGCGATCGCTCCTACGAGCAGTACTTC. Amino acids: CASSLASDRSYEQYF. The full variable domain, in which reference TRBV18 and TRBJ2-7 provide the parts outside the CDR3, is NAGVMQNPRHLVRRRGQEARLRCSPMKGHSHVYWYRQLPEEGLKFMVYLQKENIIDESGMPKERFSAEFPKEGPSILRIQQVVRGDSAAYFCASSLASDRSYEQYFGPGTRLTVT.